These T cell receptor beta chains were read from a single sample in a study of cytomegalovirus exposure and HLA in healthy donors. Here immunoSEQ multiplex PCR was the method, and the copy in TCRdb shows in-frame clones only, minus some. This repertoire shows 85,000 to 100,000 clones, 60% to 80% found once; its top ten account for 6.3%. The material sequenced was PBMCs. The receptors were gathered from a woman in her twenties or thirties in good health and CMV-seronegative. Both conserved end residues are part of each CDR3.

v_call: TRBV5-1; cdr3_length: 15; j_call: TRBJ2-3; cdr3_aa: CASSPSGTGTDTQYF
v_call: TRBV5-4; cdr3_length: 13; j_call: TRBJ1-1; cdr3_aa: CASSLDFNTEAFF
v_call: TRBV7-8; cdr3_length: 15; j_call: TRBJ1-2; cdr3_aa: CASSLKRTAFYGYTF
v_call: TRBV7-9; cdr3_length: 12; j_call: TRBJ1-1; cdr3_aa: CASRGVWTEAFF
v_call: TRBV6-6; cdr3_length: 15; j_call: TRBJ1-3; cdr3_aa: CASSPWTGVGNTIYF
v_call: TRBV7-9; cdr3_length: 13; j_call: TRBJ1-2; cdr3_aa: CASSAGYDYGYTF
v_call: TRBV5-1; cdr3_length: 16; j_call: TRBJ1-2; cdr3_aa: CASSGTGTGEVRGYTF
v_call: TRBV7-2; cdr3_length: 14; j_call: TRBJ2-2; cdr3_aa: CASSLRTGSGELFF
v_call: TRBV5-1; cdr3_length: 15; j_call: TRBJ2-1; cdr3_aa: CASSPGDSSYNEQFF
v_call: TRBV4-2; cdr3_length: 17; j_call: TRBJ2-3; cdr3_aa: CASSQEGASPLTDTQYF
v_call: TRBV6-5; cdr3_length: 14; j_call: TRBJ1-2; cdr3_aa: CASSTGTGMNGYTF
v_call: TRBV4-2; cdr3_length: 15; j_call: TRBJ1-1; cdr3_aa: CASSRNRGRDTEAFF
v_call: TRBV2; cdr3_length: 15; j_call: TRBJ2-4; cdr3_aa: CASSVTGVAKNIQYF
v_call: TRBV4-3; cdr3_length: 15; j_call: TRBJ2-7; cdr3_aa: CASSHQAGDLNEQYF
v_call: TRBV7-2; cdr3_length: 14; j_call: TRBJ2-3; cdr3_aa: CASTTTERTDTQYF
v_call: TRBV4-3; cdr3_length: 14; j_call: TRBJ1-2; cdr3_aa: CASSQLGSGNGYTF
v_call: TRBV25-1; cdr3_length: 15; j_call: TRBJ2-5; cdr3_aa: CASSERRGAQETQYF
v_call: TRBV6-1; cdr3_length: 14; j_call: TRBJ1-2; cdr3_aa: CASRWTGSLRGYTF
v_call: TRBV7-9; cdr3_length: 14; j_call: TRBJ1-1; cdr3_aa: CASSLVGGQNEAFF
v_call: TRBV7-7; cdr3_length: 17; j_call: TRBJ2-1; cdr3_aa: CASSLADLSGPPHEQFF
v_call: TRBV4-2; cdr3_length: 18; j_call: TRBJ2-7; cdr3_aa: CASSQDRGRGAVSYEQYF
v_call: TRBV4-1; cdr3_length: 17; j_call: TRBJ2-1; cdr3_aa: CASSQDSGGPPYNEQFF
v_call: TRBV5-1; cdr3_length: 15; j_call: TRBJ2-3; cdr3_aa: CASSPASLATDTQYF
v_call: TRBV2; cdr3_length: 12; j_call: TRBJ1-5; cdr3_aa: CASNQGWQPQHF
v_call: TRBV5-1; cdr3_length: 15; j_call: TRBJ1-1; cdr3_aa: CASRYKRQADTEAFF
v_call: TRBV7-7; cdr3_length: 13; j_call: TRBJ2-3; cdr3_aa: CASSSTGGDTQYF
v_call: TRBV19; cdr3_length: 12; j_call: TRBJ1-2; cdr3_aa: CASRQANYGYTF
v_call: TRBV2; cdr3_length: 11; j_call: TRBJ1-1; cdr3_aa: CASSQYTEAFF
v_call: TRBV2; cdr3_length: 16; j_call: TRBJ2-3; cdr3_aa: CASVGTGLKGTDTQYF
v_call: TRBV4-3; cdr3_length: 16; j_call: TRBJ2-2; cdr3_aa: CASSEYGRYIGWGAVF
v_call: TRBV2; cdr3_length: 14; j_call: TRBJ2-7; cdr3_aa: CASRGGLASYEQYF
v_call: TRBV18; cdr3_length: 16; j_call: TRBJ1-2; cdr3_aa: CASSPGSGGRGDGYTF
v_call: TRBV5-1; cdr3_length: 15; j_call: TRBJ1-2; cdr3_aa: CASSLDGQANYGYTF
v_call: TRBV6-1; cdr3_length: 12; j_call: TRBJ2-3; cdr3_aa: CASSESRTTQYF
v_call: TRBV6-5; cdr3_length: 14; j_call: TRBJ1-2; cdr3_aa: CASSQGGTANGYTF
v_call: TRBV11-2; cdr3_length: 16; j_call: TRBJ1-6; cdr3_aa: CASSLVLSSYNSPLHF
v_call: TRBV5-1; cdr3_length: 14; j_call: TRBJ2-3; cdr3_aa: CASSLGTSTDTQYF
v_call: TRBV6-4; cdr3_length: 13; j_call: TRBJ2-1; cdr3_aa: CATRLSPISEQFF
v_call: TRBV10-3; cdr3_length: 14; j_call: TRBJ2-3; cdr3_aa: CAISSGTSTDTQYF
v_call: TRBV28; cdr3_length: 17; j_call: TRBJ1-2; cdr3_aa: CASSLPGRAGGVYGYTF
v_call: TRBV5-6; cdr3_length: 15; j_call: TRBJ2-5; cdr3_aa: CASSFGAGEIKTQYF
v_call: TRBV25-1; cdr3_length: 14; j_call: TRBJ1-1; cdr3_aa: CASSELGGDTEAFF
v_call: TRBV11-2; cdr3_length: 13; j_call: TRBJ2-5; cdr3_aa: CASSLGGSGTQYF
v_call: TRBV2; cdr3_length: 17; j_call: TRBJ1-5; cdr3_aa: CASSPGQGARSNQPQHF
v_call: TRBV25-1; cdr3_length: 16; j_call: TRBJ2-3; cdr3_aa: CASRSTEALNTDTQYF
v_call: TRBV5-4; cdr3_length: 15; j_call: TRBJ2-3; cdr3_aa: CASSRDISSTDTQYF
v_call: TRBV9; cdr3_length: 12; j_call: TRBJ1-1; cdr3_aa: CASSLTGTEAFF
v_call: TRBV7-9; cdr3_length: 18; j_call: TRBJ2-3; cdr3_aa: CASSLPTQGVVGADTQYF
v_call: TRBV5-4; cdr3_length: 13; j_call: TRBJ1-3; cdr3_aa: CASSSAGGNTIYF
v_call: TRBV12-5; cdr3_length: 14; j_call: TRBJ2-1; cdr3_aa: CASGSPLKINEQFF
v_call: TRBV7-2; cdr3_length: 13; j_call: TRBJ1-3; cdr3_aa: CASSLAGGNTIYF
v_call: TRBV10-1; cdr3_length: 14; j_call: TRBJ2-2; cdr3_aa: CASSADLITGELFF
v_call: TRBV7-3; cdr3_length: 14; j_call: TRBJ2-1; cdr3_aa: CASSFGQSYNEQFF
v_call: TRBV7-2; cdr3_length: 16; j_call: TRBJ2-7; cdr3_aa: CASSPSGPGDVGEQYF
v_call: TRBV9; cdr3_length: 15; j_call: TRBJ2-7; cdr3_aa: CASSAGDRPPYEQYF
v_call: TRBV7-2; cdr3_length: 16; j_call: TRBJ1-5; cdr3_aa: CASSLEIRAGVQPQHF